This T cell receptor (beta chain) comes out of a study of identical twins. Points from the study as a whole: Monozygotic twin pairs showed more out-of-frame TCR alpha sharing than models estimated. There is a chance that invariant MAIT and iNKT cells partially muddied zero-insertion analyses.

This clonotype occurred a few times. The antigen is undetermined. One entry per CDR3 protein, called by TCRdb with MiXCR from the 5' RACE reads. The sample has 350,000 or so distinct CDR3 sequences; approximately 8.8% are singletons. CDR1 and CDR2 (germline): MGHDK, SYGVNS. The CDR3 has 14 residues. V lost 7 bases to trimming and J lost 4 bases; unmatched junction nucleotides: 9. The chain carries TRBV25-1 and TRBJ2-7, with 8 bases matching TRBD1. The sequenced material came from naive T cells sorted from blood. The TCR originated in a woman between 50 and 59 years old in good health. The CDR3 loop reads CASISRGPTYEQYF. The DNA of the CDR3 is TGTGCCAGCATTAGCAGGGGGCCAACATACGAGCAGTACTTC.